This T cell receptor beta chain was found in a study of blood T cell repertoires in COVID-19. Measured with immunoSEQ multiplex PCR; TCRdb has only the in-frame clones, and not every one. The sample holds about 200,000 clones, roughly 90% seen once. This clonotype was obtained from a man aged 18 to 35 with active or convalescent COVID-19. Source material: peripheral blood.

The CDR3 nucleotides are TGTGCCAGCAGCTTGGGGATTAGCCCTAACACCGGGGAGCTGTTTTTT. Translating it yields CASSLGISPNTGELFF. The chain uses TRBV5-4 and TRBJ2-2; the D is unclear. Germline CDR1 SGHNT, CDR2 YYREEE (reference sequence). V lost 0 bases to trimming and J lost 2 bases, with 11 bases between them. CDR3 length equals 16 residues.